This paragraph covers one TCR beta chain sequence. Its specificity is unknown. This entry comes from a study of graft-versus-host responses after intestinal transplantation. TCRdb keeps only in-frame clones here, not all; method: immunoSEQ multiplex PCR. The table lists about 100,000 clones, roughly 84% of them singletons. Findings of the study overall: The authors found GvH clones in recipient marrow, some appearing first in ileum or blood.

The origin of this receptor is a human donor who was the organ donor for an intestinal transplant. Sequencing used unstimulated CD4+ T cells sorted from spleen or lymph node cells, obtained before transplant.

CDR3 in DNA: TGTGCCAGCAGCTTAGGACAGGGGGCGAACACCATATATTTT. Its protein is CASSLGQGANTIYF. The chain couples TRBV5-6 to TRBJ1-3; 11 bases fit TRBD1. The CDR3 runs to 14 residues. The J segment lost 7 bases and the V segment lost 2 bases, leaving 2 bases of the junction unmatched. The germline V gene has CDR1 SGHDT and CDR2 YYEEEE.